This record looks at one TCR beta chain sequence and its context. This record comes from a study of blood T cell repertoires in COVID-19. Study information: Material from acute and convalescent COVID-19 was sourced from the United States, Italy and Spain. The cDNA or gDNA used as material had been derived from T cells, B-cell-depleted T cells, or PBMCs.

Per the original methods: The authors estimated nucleated cell counts from reference gene primer amplification. The protocol was immunoSEQ multiplex PCR, while the TCRdb copy is restricted to in-frame clones and leaves out a portion. That table furnishes V, J and clone size, whereas the DNA furnished D and trimming. The sample lists roughly 300,000 clones, around 80% occurring once. The CDR3 loop spans 14 amino acids. V lost 3 bases and J lost 6, with 13 bases in between. Germline CDR1 is SGDLS and CDR2 is YYNGEE. The source of this sequence is a woman aged 45-65 years with acute or convalescent COVID-19. The sequenced sample consisted of peripheral blood. This sequence joins TRBV9 and TRBJ2-1, with D perhaps TRBD1 (5 bases). This chain's CDR3 is CASSADRLANEQFF. The CDR3 bases are TGTGCCAGCAGCGCCGACAGACTCGCCAATGAGCAGTTCTTC.